This T cell receptor (beta chain) stems from a study of cytomegalovirus exposure and HLA in healthy donors. Study-level points and caveats: The study labeled fewer than 200 TCR beta chains cytomegalovirus-associated.

The PCR was carried out with 60 Vbeta primers and 13 Jbeta primers. Produced via immunoSEQ multiplex PCR; TCRdb's table is partial and in-frame only. Of fewer than 120,000 clones listed, 78% are singletons. Germline assignment: CDR1 SGHVS and CDR2 FQNEAQ. This CDR3 has 16 amino acids. V was cut by 1 base and J by 1 base, with 13 bases left in between. Note on this clone: The target antigen is unknown.

This TCR derives from a woman between 25 and 40 years old in good health and CMV-seronegative. The chain links TRBV7-8 to TRBJ2-5; the D is unclear. Sequenced: PBMCs. As DNA, the CDR3 is TGTGCCAGCAGCTTAGACCCCACCAGCGCCCAAGAGACCCAGTACTTC. Protein product: CASSLDPTSAQETQYF.